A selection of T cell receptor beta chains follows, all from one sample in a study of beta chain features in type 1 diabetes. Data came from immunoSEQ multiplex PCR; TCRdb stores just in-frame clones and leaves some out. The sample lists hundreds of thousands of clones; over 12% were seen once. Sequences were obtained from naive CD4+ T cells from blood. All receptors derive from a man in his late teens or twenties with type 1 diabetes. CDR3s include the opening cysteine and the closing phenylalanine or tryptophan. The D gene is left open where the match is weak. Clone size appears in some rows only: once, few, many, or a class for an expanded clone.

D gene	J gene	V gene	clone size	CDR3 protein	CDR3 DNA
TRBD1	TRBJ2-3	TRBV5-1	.	CASSLDRGTDTQYF	TGCGCCAGCAGCTTGGACAGGGGAACAGATACGCAGTATTTT
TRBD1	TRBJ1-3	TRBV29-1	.	CSARTGAGNTIYF	TGCAGCGCAAGAACAGGGGCCGGAAACACCATATATTTT
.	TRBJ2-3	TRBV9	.	CASSPTFRADTQYF	TGTGCCAGCAGCCCAACCTTCCGGGCAGATACGCAGTATTTT
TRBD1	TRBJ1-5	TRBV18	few	CASSPDRVNQPQHF	TGTGCCAGCTCACCCGACAGGGTCAATCAGCCCCAGCATTTT
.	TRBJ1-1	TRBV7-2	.	CASTRGGSNTEAFF	TGTGCCAGCACTCGAGGGGGGTCGAACACTGAAGCTTTCTTT
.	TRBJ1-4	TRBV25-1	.	CASSRAGPDEKLFF	TGTGCCAGCAGTAGGGCAGGGCCTGATGAAAAACTGTTTTTT
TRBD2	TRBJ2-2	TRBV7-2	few	CASSSLLAGSTGELFF	TGTGCCAGCAGCTCCCTGCTAGCGGGGTCCACCGGGGAGCTGTTTTTT
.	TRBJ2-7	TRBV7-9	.	CASSLNRESHEQYF	TGTGCCAGCAGCTTAAACAGGGAATCCCACGAGCAGTACTTC
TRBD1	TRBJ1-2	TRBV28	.	CASSLLGQGTF	TGTGCCAGCAGTTTACTAGGACAGGGCACCTTC
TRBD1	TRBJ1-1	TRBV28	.	CAPTGTGGARAFF	TGTGCGCCGACCGGGACAGGGGGCGCGAGGGCTTTCTTT
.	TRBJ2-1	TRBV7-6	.	CASSLGPTGKEWNEQFF	TGTGCCAGCAGCTTAGGTCCCACAGGCAAGGAGTGGAATGAGCAGTTCTTC
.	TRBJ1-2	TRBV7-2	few	CASSKQDGANYGYTF	TGTGCCAGTAGTAAACAGGACGGTGCTAACTATGGCTACACCTTC
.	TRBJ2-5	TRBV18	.	CASSPRGGPRGETQYF	TGTGCCAGCTCACCACGTGGAGGACCCCGGGGGGAGACCCAGTACTTC
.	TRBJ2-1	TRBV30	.	CACKGSDSYNEQFF	TGTGCCTGTAAAGGGAGCGACTCCTACAATGAGCAGTTCTTC
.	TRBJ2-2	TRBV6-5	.	CASSSNGRFWTGELFF	TGTGCCAGCAGTTCCAATGGGAGATTTTGGACCGGGGAGCTGTTTTTT
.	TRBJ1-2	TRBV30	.	CAWSPGAERGYTF	TGTGCCTGGAGTCCGGGGGCAGAGAGAGGCTACACCTTC
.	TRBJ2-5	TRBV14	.	CASSHSDATKTQYF	TGTGCCAGCAGCCATTCAGACGCGACAAAGACCCAGTACTTC
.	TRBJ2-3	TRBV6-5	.	CASSYSIGSADTQYF	TGTGCCAGCAGTTACTCGATAGGCTCGGCAGATACGCAGTATTTT
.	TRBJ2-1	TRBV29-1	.	CSVEDPNHNEQFF	TGCAGCGTTGAAGACCCGAACCACAATGAGCAGTTCTTC
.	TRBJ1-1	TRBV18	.	CASSPDYGGPNTEAFF	TGTGCCAGCTCACCCGACTATGGGGGACCCAACACTGAAGCTTTCTTT
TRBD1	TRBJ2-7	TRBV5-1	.	CASSLTQGALEQYF	TGCGCCAGCAGCTTAACACAGGGGGCTCTCGAGCAGTACTTC
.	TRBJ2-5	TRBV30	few	CAWSWTGQETQYF	TGTGCCTGGAGTTGGACGGGCCAAGAGACCCAGTACTTC
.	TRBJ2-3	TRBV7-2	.	CASSARRMTTDTQYF	TGTGCCAGCAGCGCGAGAAGAATGACTACAGATACGCAGTATTTT
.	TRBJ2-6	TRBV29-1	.	CSVVTGRSGANVLTF	TGCAGCGTTGTCACAGGTCGCTCTGGGGCCAACGTCCTGACTTTC
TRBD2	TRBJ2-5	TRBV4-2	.	CASSQAGGPAETQYF	TGTGCCAGCAGCCAAGCGGGGGGGCCGGCAGAGACCCAGTACTTC
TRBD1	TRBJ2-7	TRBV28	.	CASSSGGPREQYF	TGTGCCAGCAGTTCAGGGGGTCCGAGGGAGCAGTACTTC
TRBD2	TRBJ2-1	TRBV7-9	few	CASSPPGTSGNEQFF	TGTGCCAGCAGCCCACCCGGGACTAGCGGCAATGAGCAGTTCTTC
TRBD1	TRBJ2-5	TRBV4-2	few	CASSLGQGALEETQYF	TGTGCCAGCAGCCTGGGACAGGGGGCTCTCGAGGAGACCCAGTACTTC
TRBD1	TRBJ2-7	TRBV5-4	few	CASSWGTGASYEQYF	TGTGCCAGCAGCTGGGGGACAGGTGCCAGCTACGAGCAGTACTTC
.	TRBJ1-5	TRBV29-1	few	CSVGNGNQPQHF	TGCAGCGTCGGGAACGGCAATCAGCCCCAGCATTTT
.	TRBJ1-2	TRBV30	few	CAWSVTLIYGYTF	TGTGCCTGGAGTGTAACATTGATCTATGGCTACACCTTC
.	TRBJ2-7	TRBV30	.	CAWTGTYEQYF	TGTGCCTGGACCGGGACCTACGAGCAGTACTTC
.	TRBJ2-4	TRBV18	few	CASSPPERDIQYF	TGTGCCAGCTCACCACCGGAACGGGACATTCAGTACTTC
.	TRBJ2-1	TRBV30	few	CAWSKGVSYNEQFF	TGTGCCTGGAGTAAGGGGGTATCCTACAATGAGCAGTTCTTC
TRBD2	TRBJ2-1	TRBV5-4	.	CASSVTGTSADEQFF	TGTGCCAGCAGCGTAACCGGGACTAGCGCGGATGAGCAGTTCTTC
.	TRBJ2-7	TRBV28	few	CASSPAKGSLYEQYF	TGTGCCAGCAGTCCGGCCAAGGGCAGCCTTTACGAGCAGTACTTC
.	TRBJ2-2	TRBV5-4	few	CASAWAGTGELFF	TGTGCCAGTGCCTGGGCGGGGACCGGGGAGCTGTTTTTT
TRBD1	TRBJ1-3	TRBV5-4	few	CASSRRDRGYGNTIYF	TGTGCCAGCAGCCGAAGGGACAGGGGGTACGGAAACACCATATATTTT
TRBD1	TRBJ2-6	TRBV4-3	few	CASSLGGQGQSGANVLTF	TGCGCCAGCAGCCTGGGGGGACAGGGCCAGTCTGGGGCCAACGTCCTGACTTTC
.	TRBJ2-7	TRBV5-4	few	CATSTSFYEQYF	TGTGCCACCTCTACTAGTTTCTACGAGCAGTACTTC
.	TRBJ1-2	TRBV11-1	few	CASSGRTGPYGYTF	TGTGCCAGCAGCGGTCGGACGGGGCCTTATGGCTACACCTTC
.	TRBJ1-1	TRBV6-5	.	CASSFWGTEAFF	TGTGCCAGCAGTTTTTGGGGCACTGAAGCTTTCTTT
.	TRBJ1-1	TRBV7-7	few	CASSLAENTEAFF	TGTGCTAGCAGCTTAGCAGAGAACACTGAAGCTTTCTTT
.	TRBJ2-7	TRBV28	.	CASSLSGSGEQYF	TGTGCCAGCAGTTTATCCGGGTCTGGGGAGCAGTACTTC
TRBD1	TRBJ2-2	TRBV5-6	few	CASTLGQLNTGELFF	TGTGCCAGCACCCTGGGACAGCTTAACACCGGGGAGCTGTTTTTT
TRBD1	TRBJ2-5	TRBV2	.	CASRDSQETQYF	TGTGCCAGCCGGGACAGCCAAGAGACCCAGTACTTC